Reported below is one T cell receptor beta chain. Generated by immunoSEQ multiplex PCR, the TCRdb table keeps only in-frame clones and is missing some. The sample lists about 82,000 clones; more than 70% were seen once. V lost 2 bases to trimming and J lost 14 bases; unmatched junction nucleotides: 8. The CDR3 sequence is 15 residues long. Germline V gene data show CDR1 as SNHLY and CDR2 as FYNNEI. This record comes from a study of blood T cell repertoires in COVID-19. As for the study in general: T cells, B-cell-depleted T cells, or PBMCs provided the cDNA or gDNA that served as material.

The specimen was peripheral blood. The chain uses TRBV2 and TRBJ1-6, with 11 bases identical to TRBD1. The receptor comes from a woman aged 60-70 years with acute or convalescent COVID-19. DNA for the CDR3: TGTGCCAGCAGTGAAATAGGGACAGGGGGGAATACCCTCCACTTT. As protein: CASSEIGTGGNTLHF.